One and the same sample provided the 27 T cell receptor beta chains below, sequenced in a study of beta chain features in type 1 diabetes. General study findings and limits: Across all four CD4+ subsets, people with type 1 diabetes showed modestly shorter TCRB CDR3s.

These receptors are not linked to any known antigen. Expressed TCRB transcripts got sequenced, as all isolated RNA was reverse transcribed. Clones were sequenced by immunoSEQ multiplex PCR, and TCRdb holds only the in-frame ones, with some missing. Found here are fewer than 400,000 clones, approximately 10% of them singletons; the top ten hold 0.95% to 1.1%. The sequenced material came from central memory CD4+ T cells from blood. The source of these receptors is a man aged 30 to 45 with type 1 diabetes.

The table lists this clone with a few counts. The chain employs TRBV12-2 and TRBJ1-2. TRBV12-2 is recorded as a pseudogene. CDR3 size: 14 residues. The CDR3, as DNA: TGTGCAAGTCGCTTAGCGAGGAGAGAAGGTGGCTACACCTTC. As protein: CASRLARREGGYTF.

This clone was found a few times. The V gene is TRBV7-9, the J gene TRBJ2-2; D tentatively reads TRBD1 or TRBD2 (5 bases each). Germline V gene data show CDR1 as SEHNR and CDR2 as FQNEAQ (reference sequence). Trimming stripped 2 bases from V and 9 bases from J, with 10 bases between. This CDR3 spans 13 amino acids. The CDR3 DNA sequence: TGTGCCAGCAGCTTATCGGGGCTCCGGGAGCTGTTTTTT. As protein: CASSLSGLRELFF.

This clone was counted a few times. The rearrangement links TRBV30 to TRBJ1-3; TRBD1 is a possible D gene (6 bases). CDR1 is GTSNPN, CDR2 SVGIG, per germline (reference sequence). The CDR3 has 17 amino acids. V was trimmed by 0 bases and J by 0 bases, leaving 15 bases between them. The CDR3 is CAWSVAGRTASGNTIYF. CDR3 coding DNA: TGTGCCTGGAGTGTAGCAGGGCGGACAGCCTCTGGAAACACCATATATTTT.

This clone occurred a few times. The chain carries TRBV29-1 and TRBJ1-5; D is unclear. Deletions cut 4 bases from V and 4 bases from J, with 11 bases between. Per germline, CDR1 SQVTM and CDR2 ANQGSEA. The CDR3 sequence is 13 residues long. This chain's CDR3 is CSVGTQSNQPQHF. The CDR3 bases are TGCAGCGTTGGCACACAGAGTAATCAGCCCCAGCATTTT.

V is TRBV25-1 and J is TRBJ2-5; 12 nucleotides match TRBD2. Germline V lookup: CDR1 MGHDK, CDR2 SYGVNS. The ends lost 5 bases at V and 1 base at J; junction bases unmatched: 8. CDR3 length: 17 amino acids. Here the CDR3 reads CASSPTVTSGGQETQYF. CDR3 coding DNA: TGTGCCAGCAGTCCCACCGTGACTAGCGGGGGCCAAGAGACCCAGTACTTC.

This clone was seen more than once but under ten times. The chain has TRBV7-2 and TRBJ2-7, with 8 bases identical to TRBD1. Unmatched junction bases numbered 5, after V lost 5 bases and J lost 5 bases. This CDR3 has 13 residues. Germline CDR1 and CDR2: SGHTA and FQGNSA. DNA of the CDR3: TGTGCCAGCAGCCCCCAGGGGGCCAACGAGCAGTACTTC. Translating it yields CASSPQGANEQYF.

V gene TRBV2 combines with J gene TRBJ1-3; D might be TRBD1 (6 bases). The length of the CDR3 is 17 residues. The ends were cut back, 8 bases at V and 0 bases at J, with 20 bases in the middle. CDR1 is SNHLY, CDR2 FYNNEI, per germline. CDR3: CASCKRDTSLSGNTIYF. As DNA, the CDR3 is TGTGCCAGCTGCAAAAGGGACACCTCACTCTCTGGAAACACCATATATTTT.

This clone was detected only a few times. This chain uses TRBV4-3 with TRBJ2-7; weak D call: TRBD1 (7 bases). Trimming removed 4 bases at V and 0 bases at J, with 22 bases between. Germline V gene lookup returns CDR1 LGHNA and CDR2 YSLEER. This CDR3 is built from 18 residues. The CDR3 DNA reads as TGCGCCAGCAGCCGACGACTAATGGCAGGGGGGAGCTCCTACGAGCAGTACTTC. Protein sequence: CASSRRLMAGGSSYEQYF.

The chain employs TRBV7-2 and TRBJ1-1; TRBD1 matches at 7 bases. The ends lost 5 bases at V and 1 base at J; junction bases unmatched: 10. Germline V gene sequence: CDR1 SGHTA, CDR2 FQGNSA. This CDR3 spans 16 amino acids. Here the CDR3 reads CASSPWGQFRNTEAFF. In nucleotides, the CDR3 is TGTGCCAGCAGCCCGTGGGGACAGTTTAGGAACACTGAAGCTTTCTTT.

This clone was observed a handful of times. This chain joins TRBV7-9 and TRBJ1-2; D perhaps matches TRBD1 (5 bases). The germline V and J ends were trimmed by 5 bases and 5 bases, with 15 bases remaining between them. There are 14 residues in the CDR3. Germline V CDR1 and CDR2: SEHNR, FQNEAQ (reference sequence). The CDR3 DNA follows: TGTGCCAGCAGCGTGCCGCCGGGGGTGTATGGCTACACCTTC. Its translation is CASSVPPGVYGYTF.

In regard to this clone: The identical CDR3 is also encoded by other nucleotide sequences in the sample. The CDR3 protein is CASSPTTYEQYF. The CDR3 DNA sequence: TGTGCCAGCTCACCGACGACTTACGAGCAGTACTTC. The rearrangement uses TRBV18 and TRBJ2-7; D is undetermined. The CDR3 covers 12 residues. Per germline, CDR1 KGHSH and CDR2 LQKENI. The V end lost 3 bases, the J end lost 4 bases, and 7 bases lay between the germline ends. The entire variable domain, with the rest obtained from reference TRBV18 and TRBJ2-7, is as follows: NAGVMQNPRHLVRRRGQEARLRCSPMKGHSHVYWYRQLPEEGLKFMVYLQKENIIDESGMPKERFSAEFPKEGPSILRIQQVVRGDSAAYFCASSPTTYEQYFGPGTRLTVT.

In its sample, this clone was seen many times. CDR3 loop: CASSRDTHSYEQYF. In DNA form, the CDR3 reads TGTGCCAGCTCACGGGACACACACTCCTACGAGCAGTACTTC. The chain recombines TRBV18 with TRBJ2-7, with D maybe TRBD1 (6 bases). This CDR3 comprises 14 residues. Trimming removed 4 bases from V and 0 bases from J, with 10 bases in between. Germline loops: CDR1 KGHSH, CDR2 LQKENI.

The V call is TRBV18, the J call TRBJ2-5, with D perhaps matching TRBD1 (6 bases). Between the trimmed V and J ends, which lost 3 bases and 4 bases, there was a span of 12 bases. The V gene's germline CDR1 is KGHSH and CDR2 LQKENI. The CDR3 totals 14 residues. The CDR3 nucleotides are TGTGCCAGCTCACCTACAGGGACGGGAGAGACCCAGTACTTC. Translation gives CASSPTGTGETQYF. Full variable domain (missing parts from reference TRBV18 and TRBJ2-5): NAGVMQNPRHLVRRRGQEARLRCSPMKGHSHVYWYRQLPEEGLKFMVYLQKENIIDESGMPKERFSAEFPKEGPSILRIQQVVRGDSAAYFCASSPTGTGETQYFGPGTRLLVL.

The chain links TRBV19 to TRBJ1-1; D is unresolved. Germline V gives CDR1 LNHDA, CDR2 SQIVND (reference sequence). V was pared by 3 bases and J by 3 bases, with 8 bases between. The CDR3 has 13 amino acids. The DNA for the CDR3 is TGTGCCAGTAGTATCTCTCGGGACACTGAAGCTTTCTTT. It codes for CASSISRDTEAFF.

The V gene is TRBV7-9, the J gene TRBJ1-4, with D maybe TRBD1 (5 bases). The V gene's germline CDR1 is SEHNR and CDR2 FQNEAQ (reference sequence). CDR3 length: 15 amino acids. V was shortened by 7 bases and J by 8 bases, with 20 bases between the two germline ends. The CDR3 region is CASNSLSGGGEKLFF. The CDR3 coding sequence is TGTGCCAGCAATTCCCTATCGGGGGGTGGAGAAAAACTGTTTTTT. The full variable domain, completed using reference TRBV7-9 and TRBJ1-4, is DTGVSQNPRHKITKRGQNVTFRCDPISEHNRLYWYRQTLGQGPEFLTYFQNEAQLEKSRLLSDRFSAERPKGSFSTLEIQRTEQGDSAMYLCASNSLSGGGEKLFFGSGTQLSVL.

Only a few counts were recorded for this clone. The chain has TRBV5-1 and TRBJ2-2; D is perhaps TRBD2 (6 bases). V lost 0 bases to trimming and J lost 0 bases, with 9 bases between them. The CDR3 is made up of 16 amino acids. CDR1 is SGHRS and CDR2 is YFSETQ in the germline V gene. The CDR3: CASSLGSGANTGELFF. In DNA form, the CDR3 reads TGCGCCAGCAGCTTGGGTAGCGGCGCGAACACCGGGGAGCTGTTTTTT.

This clone was picked up a small number of times. V usage is TRBV7-9 and J usage is TRBJ1-2; 10 positions agree with TRBD1. CDR3 size: 15 residues. The V segment lost 3 bases and the J segment 3 bases; nucleotides outside the gene matches: 4. Germline lookup yields CDR1 SEHNR and CDR2 FQNEAQ (reference sequence). The CDR3 sequence is CASSLGQGLDYGYTF. Written as DNA, the CDR3 is TGTGCCAGCAGCTTGGGACAGGGGCTGGACTATGGCTACACCTTC.

The chain is built from TRBV27 and TRBJ2-1; D may correspond to TRBD1 or TRBD2 (6 bases each). With 5 bases removed from V and 4 bases from J, the gap between germline ends came to 18 bases. The length of the CDR3 is 16 residues. Germline CDR1 reads MNHEY; CDR2 reads SMNVEV (reference sequence). Here the CDR3 DNA reads TGTGCCAGCAGTCCGAAGGCCGGGGGCTGGTACAATGAGCAGTTCTTC. Translation gives CASSPKAGGWYNEQFF.

This clone was found a few times. This sequence joins TRBV7-2 and TRBJ2-7, with D tentatively TRBD1 or TRBD2 (6 bases each). The CDR3 is made up of 16 amino acids. Germline V gene data show CDR1 as SGHTA and CDR2 as FQGNSA. Trimming took off 2 bases at V and 3 bases at J, with 17 bases between the two ends. In nucleotides, the CDR3 is TGTGCCAGCAGCTTAAGCTCGGGGGCAGATGACTACGAGCAGTACTTC. It specifies CASSLSSGADDYEQYF.

This clone came up many times. The rearrangement links TRBV7-6 to TRBJ2-7; 8 nucleotides match TRBD1. J was trimmed by 3 bases and V by 5 bases; bases with no gene match: 9. The CDR3 runs 15 residues. Germline loops: CDR1 SGHVS, CDR2 FNYEAQ. Here the CDR3 reads CASSAGQEFFYEQYF. CDR3 bases: TGTGCCAGCAGCGCGGGACAGGAGTTTTTCTACGAGCAGTACTTC.

The V call is TRBV2, the J call TRBJ2-7; TRBD2 matches 7 bases. The V segment lost 7 bases and the J segment 2 bases; nucleotides outside the gene matches: 8. This CDR3 contains 14 residues. The germline gives CDR1 SNHLY, CDR2 FYNNEI. Here the CDR3 DNA reads TGTGCCAGCAAGGAGGCTAGCGGACCCTACGAGCAGTACTTC. Its translation is CASKEASGPYEQYF. The entire variable domain, with the rest obtained from reference TRBV2 and TRBJ2-7, is as follows: EPEVTQTPSHQVTQMGQEVILRCVPISNHLYFYWYRQILGQKVEFLVSFYNNEISEKSEIFDDQFSVERPDGSNFTLKIRSTKLEDSAMYFCASKEASGPYEQYFGPGTRLTVT.

This clone showed up just a few times. This chain connects TRBV6-5 to TRBJ1-2, with a tentative D call TRBD1 (6 bases). CDR1 and CDR2 (germline): MNHEY, SVGAGI. The V and J ends lost 0 bases and 4 bases respectively, with 12 bases between them. This CDR3 contains 15 residues. The CDR3 coding sequence is TGTGCCAGCAGTTACTCTCCGGGGGCGGGCTATGGCTACACCTTC. Residues: CASSYSPGAGYGYTF.

The V and J genes are TRBV7-2 and TRBJ2-7, with unresolved D. CDR3 length: 11 amino acids. Per the germline V gene, CDR1 is SGHTA and CDR2 is FQGNSA. With 4 bases removed from V and 4 bases from J, the gap between germline ends came to 5 bases. The CDR3 region is CASSSEYEQYF. The CDR3 coding sequence is TGTGCCAGCAGCTCGGAATACGAGCAGTACTTC.

The rearrangement joins TRBV7-2 to TRBJ1-5; TRBD1 is a possible D gene (6 bases). The germline gives CDR1 SGHTA, CDR2 FQGNSA. Trimming left V 5 bases short and J 5 bases short, with 19 bases between. The CDR3 length is 16 residues. The CDR3 coding sequence is TGTGCCAGCAGCCCGCCTTTTGCAGGGGCATATCAGCCCCAGCATTTT. Its translation is CASSPPFAGAYQPQHF.

In its sample, this clone was seen a few times. V is TRBV6-5 and J is TRBJ1-1; a weak D match, TRBD1 (5 bases). This CDR3 region has 14 residues. CDR1 is MNHEY and CDR2 is SVGAGI in the germline V gene. V lost 5 bases, J lost 7 bases, and 17 bases lay in between. CDR3 sequence (DNA): TGTGCCAGCAGTGACTACCGGGACGAGGGTGAAGCTTTCTTT. Translating gives CASSDYRDEGEAFF.

The table lists this clone with a few counts. The chain is built from TRBV28 and TRBJ1-1; TRBD1 matches at 7 bases. Germline CDR1 is MDHEN and CDR2 is SYDVKM. The V segment lost 5 bases and the J segment 1 base; nucleotides outside the gene matches: 4. The CDR3 runs to 14 residues. CDR3 nucleotides: TGTGCCAGCAGTCCAGGGGGAGGGAACACTGAAGCTTTCTTT. As protein: CASSPGGGNTEAFF.

The J gene is TRBJ2-7, the V gene TRBV4-3; D remains ambiguous. There are 13 residues in the CDR3. V lost 2 bases and J lost 4, with 9 bases in between. Germline V CDR1 and CDR2: LGHNA, YSLEER. This chain's CDR3 is CASSQNGPYEQYF. The CDR3, as DNA: TGCGCCAGCAGCCAAAACGGACCATACGAGCAGTACTTC.